Listed below are T cell receptor beta chains from one sample, sequenced in a study of Graves' ophthalmopathy and Graves' hyperthyroidism. TCRdb reprocessed the multiplex PCR reads via MiXCR and lists one record per CDR3 protein. The repertoire holds 650,000 to 800,000 distinct CDR3 sequences, just over 40% seen once, with over 2.5% in the top ten. Sequencing was performed on peripheral blood. The receptor set was obtained from an adult man with Graves' ophthalmopathy. The conserved cysteine and the conserved F or W are not part of the CDR3 here. Each record gives: V gene, J gene, CDR3 protein.

v_call: TRBV3-1
j_call: TRBJ2-7
cdr3_aa: ASSQGSDRAYEQY

v_call: TRBV2
j_call: TRBJ1-5
cdr3_aa: ASSELWTGIHQPQH

v_call: TRBV15
j_call: TRBJ2-6
cdr3_aa: ATSRGLAGANVLT

v_call: TRBV7-9
j_call: TRBJ1-5
cdr3_aa: ASVDRGPNQPQH

v_call: TRBV2
j_call: TRBJ2-7
cdr3_aa: ASSEQGYEQY

v_call: TRBV29-1
j_call: TRBJ2-5
cdr3_aa: SVEGRVTQY

v_call: TRBV5-8
j_call: TRBJ1-2
cdr3_aa: ASSLDRGLGYGYT

v_call: TRBV7-2
j_call: TRBJ1-5
cdr3_aa: ASSLGPAGAQPQH

v_call: TRBV20-1
j_call: TRBJ1-2
cdr3_aa: SAREVDRSYT

v_call: TRBV25-1
j_call: TRBJ2-5
cdr3_aa: ASSRDLVRQETQY

v_call: TRBV20-1
j_call: TRBJ2-5
cdr3_aa: SARRTSGGPPETQY

v_call: TRBV29-1
j_call: TRBJ1-2
cdr3_aa: SVSQGEGGYT

v_call: TRBV4-1
j_call: TRBJ1-1
cdr3_aa: ASSQVGRGRPEAF

v_call: TRBV5-1
j_call: TRBJ2-5
cdr3_aa: ASRYWDLPEETQY

v_call: TRBV7-9
j_call: TRBJ2-2
cdr3_aa: ASSFINTGELF

v_call: TRBV7-6
j_call: TRBJ2-7
cdr3_aa: ASSLVLRGYEQY

v_call: TRBV29-1
j_call: TRBJ1-5
cdr3_aa: SLGSEDRFQPQH

v_call: TRBV7-6
j_call: TRBJ2-2
cdr3_aa: ASTSGRVGGELF

v_call: TRBV7-9
j_call: TRBJ1-6
cdr3_aa: ASSAGVPSPLH

v_call: TRBV4-1
j_call: TRBJ2-5
cdr3_aa: ASSQRGTEETQY

v_call: TRBV2
j_call: TRBJ1-2
cdr3_aa: ASNEQGTPYGYT

v_call: TRBV2
j_call: TRBJ1-6
cdr3_aa: ASSPRFGSPLH

v_call: TRBV29-1
j_call: TRBJ1-5
cdr3_aa: SLGQGGGQPQH

v_call: TRBV7-9
j_call: TRBJ2-7
cdr3_aa: ASSSPYEQY

v_call: TRBV27
j_call: TRBJ1-4
cdr3_aa: ASSLKGGEKLF

v_call: TRBV27
j_call: TRBJ2-7
cdr3_aa: ASSPWTGYEQY

v_call: TRBV25-1
j_call: TRBJ1-6
cdr3_aa: GRVVGSNSPLH

v_call: TRBV6-5
j_call: TRBJ1-4
cdr3_aa: ASSYSRSIGEKLF

v_call: TRBV9
j_call: TRBJ2-5
cdr3_aa: ASSGSGLAGGTGETQY

v_call: TRBV12-3/TRBV12-4
j_call: TRBJ1-1
cdr3_aa: ASSLRDRRGTEAF

v_call: TRBV10-3
j_call: TRBJ2-5
cdr3_aa: AISESNGGGRQETQY

v_call: TRBV4-1
j_call: TRBJ1-1
cdr3_aa: ARVQNTEAF

v_call: TRBV7-9
j_call: TRBJ1-2
cdr3_aa: ASSLSEGLGYT

v_call: TRBV25-1
j_call: TRBJ1-2
cdr3_aa: ASSANDPGGGGGYT

v_call: TRBV6-1
j_call: TRBJ2-7
cdr3_aa: ASSEVHYSYEQY

v_call: TRBV20-1
j_call: TRBJ1-2
cdr3_aa: SARGQGGYT

v_call: TRBV6-5
j_call: TRBJ2-5
cdr3_aa: ASSSPETGRETQY

v_call: TRBV12-3/TRBV12-4
j_call: TRBJ1-5
cdr3_aa: ASRGGTDYSNQPQH

v_call: TRBV10-3
j_call: TRBJ2-7
cdr3_aa: AISPGTGDKEQY

v_call: TRBV19
j_call: TRBJ2-1
cdr3_aa: ASSTDLDRDEQF